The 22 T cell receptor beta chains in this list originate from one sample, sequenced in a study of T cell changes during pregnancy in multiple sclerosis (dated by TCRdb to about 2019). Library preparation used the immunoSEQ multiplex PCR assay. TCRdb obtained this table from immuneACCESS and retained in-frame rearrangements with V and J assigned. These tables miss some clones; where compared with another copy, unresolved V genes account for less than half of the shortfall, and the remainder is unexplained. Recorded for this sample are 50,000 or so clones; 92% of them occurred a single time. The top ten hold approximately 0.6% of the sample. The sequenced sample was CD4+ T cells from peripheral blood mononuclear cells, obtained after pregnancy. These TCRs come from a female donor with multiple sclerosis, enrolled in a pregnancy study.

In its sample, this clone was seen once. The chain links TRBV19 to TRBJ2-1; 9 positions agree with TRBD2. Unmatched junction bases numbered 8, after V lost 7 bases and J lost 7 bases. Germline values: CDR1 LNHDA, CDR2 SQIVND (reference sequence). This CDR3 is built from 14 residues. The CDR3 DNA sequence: TGTGCCAGTAAGATGTATAGCGGGAGTAATGAGCAGTTCTTC. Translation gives CASKMYSGSNEQFF.

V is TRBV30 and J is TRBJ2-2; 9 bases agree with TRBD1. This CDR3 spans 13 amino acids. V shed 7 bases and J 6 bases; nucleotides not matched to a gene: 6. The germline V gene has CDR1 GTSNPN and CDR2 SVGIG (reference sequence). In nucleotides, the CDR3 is TGTGCCTATACCGGGACAGGGCCCGGGGAGCTGTTTTTT. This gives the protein CAYTGTGPGELFF.

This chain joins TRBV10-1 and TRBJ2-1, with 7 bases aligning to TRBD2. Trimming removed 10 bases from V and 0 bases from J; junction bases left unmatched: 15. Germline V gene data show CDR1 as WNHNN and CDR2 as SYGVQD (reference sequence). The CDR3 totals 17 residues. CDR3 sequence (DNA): TGCGCCAACCTGGGGTTTGGGGGGGGTAGCTCCTACAATGAGCAGTTCTTC. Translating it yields CANLGFGGGSSYNEQFF.

The CDR3 reads CASSPSIAVANYGYTF. The CDR3 DNA reads TGCGCCAGCAGTCCCAGTATCGCGGTCGCTAACTATGGCTACACCTTC. The chain combines TRBV23-1 with TRBJ1-2, with unresolved D. TRBV23-1 is labeled an ORF, and its function is uncertain. This CDR3 is 16 amino acids long. Trimming stripped 4 bases from V and 0 bases from J, with 15 bases between.

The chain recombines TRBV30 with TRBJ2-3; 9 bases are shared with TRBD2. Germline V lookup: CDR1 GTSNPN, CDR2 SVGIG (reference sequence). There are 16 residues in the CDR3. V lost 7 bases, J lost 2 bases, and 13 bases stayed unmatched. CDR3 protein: CASTVGGLALTDTQYF. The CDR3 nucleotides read TGTGCCTCGACGGTCGGGGGACTAGCTCTCACAGATACGCAGTATTTT.

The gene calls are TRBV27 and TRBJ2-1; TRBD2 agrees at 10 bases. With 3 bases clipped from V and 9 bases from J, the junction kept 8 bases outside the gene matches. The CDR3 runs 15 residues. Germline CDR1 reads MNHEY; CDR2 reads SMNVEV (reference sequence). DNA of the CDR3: TGTGCCAGCAGTTTGTCTAGCGGGAGTAGGGGTGAGCAGTTCTTC. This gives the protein CASSLSSGSRGEQFF.

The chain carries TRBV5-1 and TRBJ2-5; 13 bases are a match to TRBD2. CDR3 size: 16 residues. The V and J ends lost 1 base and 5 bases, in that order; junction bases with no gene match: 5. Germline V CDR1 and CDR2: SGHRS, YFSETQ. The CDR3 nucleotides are TGCGCCAGCAGCTTGTGGACTAGCGGGAGCCGTGAGACCCAGTACTTC. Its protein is CASSLWTSGSRETQYF.

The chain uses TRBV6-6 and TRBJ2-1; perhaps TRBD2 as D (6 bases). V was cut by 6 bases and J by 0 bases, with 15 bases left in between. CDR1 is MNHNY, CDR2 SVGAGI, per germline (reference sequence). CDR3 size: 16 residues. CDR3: CASRGLTGGSYNEQFF. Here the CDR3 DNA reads TGTGCCAGCAGGGGCCTCACCGGGGGCTCCTACAATGAGCAGTTCTTC.

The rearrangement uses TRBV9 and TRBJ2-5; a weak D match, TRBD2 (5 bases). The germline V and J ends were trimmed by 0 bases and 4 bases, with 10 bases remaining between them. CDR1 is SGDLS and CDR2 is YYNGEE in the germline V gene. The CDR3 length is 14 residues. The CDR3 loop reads CASSVVASGETQYF. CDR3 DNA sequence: TGTGCCAGCAGCGTAGTGGCCAGCGGAGAGACCCAGTACTTC.

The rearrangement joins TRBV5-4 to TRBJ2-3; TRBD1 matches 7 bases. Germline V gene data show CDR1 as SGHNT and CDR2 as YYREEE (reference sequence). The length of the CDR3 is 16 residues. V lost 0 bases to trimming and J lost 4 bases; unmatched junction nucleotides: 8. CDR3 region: CASSLGGRQGADTQYF. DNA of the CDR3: TGTGCCAGCAGCTTGGGGGGTCGACAGGGTGCAGATACGCAGTATTTT.

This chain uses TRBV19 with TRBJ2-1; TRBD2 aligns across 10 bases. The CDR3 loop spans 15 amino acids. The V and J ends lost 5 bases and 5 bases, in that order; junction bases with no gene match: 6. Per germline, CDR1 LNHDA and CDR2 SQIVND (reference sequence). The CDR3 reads CASSLRAGGNNEQFF. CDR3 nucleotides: TGTGCCAGTAGTTTACGAGCGGGAGGGAACAATGAGCAGTTCTTC.

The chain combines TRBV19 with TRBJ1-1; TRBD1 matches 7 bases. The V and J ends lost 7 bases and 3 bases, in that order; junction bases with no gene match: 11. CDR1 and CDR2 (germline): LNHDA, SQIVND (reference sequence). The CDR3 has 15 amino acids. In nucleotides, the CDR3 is TGTGCCAGTATAGATAGACAGGGTGGGTACACTGAAGCTTTCTTT. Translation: CASIDRQGGYTEAFF.

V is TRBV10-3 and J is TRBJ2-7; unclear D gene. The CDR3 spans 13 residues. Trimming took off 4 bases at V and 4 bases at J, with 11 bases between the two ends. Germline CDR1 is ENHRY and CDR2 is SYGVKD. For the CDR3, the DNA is TGTGCCATCAGTGGTACAGATTTATACGAGCAGTACTTC. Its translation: CAISGTDLYEQYF.

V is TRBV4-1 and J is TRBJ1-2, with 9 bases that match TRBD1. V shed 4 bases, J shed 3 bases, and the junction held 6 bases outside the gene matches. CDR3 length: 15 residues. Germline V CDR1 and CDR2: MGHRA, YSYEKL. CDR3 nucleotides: TGCGCCAGCAGCCCTAGGACAGGGGACTACTATGGCTACACCTTC. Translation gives CASSPRTGDYYGYTF.

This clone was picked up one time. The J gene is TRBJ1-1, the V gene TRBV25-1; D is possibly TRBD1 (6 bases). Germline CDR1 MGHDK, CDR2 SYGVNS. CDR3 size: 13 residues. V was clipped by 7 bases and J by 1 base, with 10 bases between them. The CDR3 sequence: CASIGTPNTEAFF. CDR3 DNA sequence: TGTGCCAGCATCGGGACACCGAACACTGAAGCTTTCTTT.

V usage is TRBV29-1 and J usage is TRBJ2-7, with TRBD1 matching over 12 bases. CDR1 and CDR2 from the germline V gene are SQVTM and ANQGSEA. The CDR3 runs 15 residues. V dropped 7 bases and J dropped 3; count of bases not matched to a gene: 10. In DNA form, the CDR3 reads TGCAGCGCGGTAGGGACAGGGGGCGTTAACTACGAGCAGTACTTC. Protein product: CSAVGTGGVNYEQYF.

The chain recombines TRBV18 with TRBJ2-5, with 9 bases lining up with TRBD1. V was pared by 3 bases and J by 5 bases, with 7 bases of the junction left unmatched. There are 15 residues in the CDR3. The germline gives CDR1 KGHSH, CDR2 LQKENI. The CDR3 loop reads CASSPWGQGFETQYF. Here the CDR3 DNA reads TGTGCCAGCTCACCCTGGGGACAGGGTTTCGAGACCCAGTACTTC.

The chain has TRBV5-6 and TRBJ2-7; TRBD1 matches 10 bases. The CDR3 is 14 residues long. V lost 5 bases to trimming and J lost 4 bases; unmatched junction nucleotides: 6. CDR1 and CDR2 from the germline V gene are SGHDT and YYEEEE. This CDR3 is CASRKGQGLYEQYF. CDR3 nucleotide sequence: TGTGCCAGCAGGAAGGGACAGGGGTTATACGAGCAGTACTTC.

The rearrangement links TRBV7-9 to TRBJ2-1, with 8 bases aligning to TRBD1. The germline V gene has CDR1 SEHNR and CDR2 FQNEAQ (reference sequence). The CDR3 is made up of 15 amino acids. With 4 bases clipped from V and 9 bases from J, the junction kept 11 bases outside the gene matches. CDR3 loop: CASSSQGAVFGEQFF. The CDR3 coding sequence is TGTGCCAGCAGCTCCCAGGGGGCGGTCTTCGGTGAGCAGTTCTTC. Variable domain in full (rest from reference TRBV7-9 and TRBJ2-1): DTGVSQNPRHKITKRGQNVTFRCDPISEHNRLYWYRQTLGQGPEFLTYFQNEAQLEKSRLLSDRFSAERPKGSFSTLEIQRTEQGDSAMYLCASSSQGAVFGEQFFGPGTRLTVL.

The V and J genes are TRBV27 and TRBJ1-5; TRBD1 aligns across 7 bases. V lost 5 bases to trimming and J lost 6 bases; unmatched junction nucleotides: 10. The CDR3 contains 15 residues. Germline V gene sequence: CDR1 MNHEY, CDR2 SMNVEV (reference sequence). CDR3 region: CASSPSSTGRQPQHF. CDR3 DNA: TGTGCCAGCAGTCCCTCATCGACAGGGCGTCAGCCCCAGCATTTT.

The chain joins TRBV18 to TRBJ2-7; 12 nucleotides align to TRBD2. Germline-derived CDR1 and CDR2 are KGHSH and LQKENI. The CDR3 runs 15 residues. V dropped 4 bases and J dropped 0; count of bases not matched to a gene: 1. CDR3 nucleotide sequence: TGTGCCAGCTCACGGACTAGCGGGGCCTCCTACGAGCAGTACTTC. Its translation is CASSRTSGASYEQYF.

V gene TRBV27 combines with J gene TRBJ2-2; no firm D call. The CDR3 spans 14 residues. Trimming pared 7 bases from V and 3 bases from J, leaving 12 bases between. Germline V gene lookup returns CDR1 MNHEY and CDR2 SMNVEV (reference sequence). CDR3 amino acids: CASNERPDTGELFF. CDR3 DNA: TGTGCCAGCAACGAGCGTCCGGACACCGGGGAGCTGTTTTTT.